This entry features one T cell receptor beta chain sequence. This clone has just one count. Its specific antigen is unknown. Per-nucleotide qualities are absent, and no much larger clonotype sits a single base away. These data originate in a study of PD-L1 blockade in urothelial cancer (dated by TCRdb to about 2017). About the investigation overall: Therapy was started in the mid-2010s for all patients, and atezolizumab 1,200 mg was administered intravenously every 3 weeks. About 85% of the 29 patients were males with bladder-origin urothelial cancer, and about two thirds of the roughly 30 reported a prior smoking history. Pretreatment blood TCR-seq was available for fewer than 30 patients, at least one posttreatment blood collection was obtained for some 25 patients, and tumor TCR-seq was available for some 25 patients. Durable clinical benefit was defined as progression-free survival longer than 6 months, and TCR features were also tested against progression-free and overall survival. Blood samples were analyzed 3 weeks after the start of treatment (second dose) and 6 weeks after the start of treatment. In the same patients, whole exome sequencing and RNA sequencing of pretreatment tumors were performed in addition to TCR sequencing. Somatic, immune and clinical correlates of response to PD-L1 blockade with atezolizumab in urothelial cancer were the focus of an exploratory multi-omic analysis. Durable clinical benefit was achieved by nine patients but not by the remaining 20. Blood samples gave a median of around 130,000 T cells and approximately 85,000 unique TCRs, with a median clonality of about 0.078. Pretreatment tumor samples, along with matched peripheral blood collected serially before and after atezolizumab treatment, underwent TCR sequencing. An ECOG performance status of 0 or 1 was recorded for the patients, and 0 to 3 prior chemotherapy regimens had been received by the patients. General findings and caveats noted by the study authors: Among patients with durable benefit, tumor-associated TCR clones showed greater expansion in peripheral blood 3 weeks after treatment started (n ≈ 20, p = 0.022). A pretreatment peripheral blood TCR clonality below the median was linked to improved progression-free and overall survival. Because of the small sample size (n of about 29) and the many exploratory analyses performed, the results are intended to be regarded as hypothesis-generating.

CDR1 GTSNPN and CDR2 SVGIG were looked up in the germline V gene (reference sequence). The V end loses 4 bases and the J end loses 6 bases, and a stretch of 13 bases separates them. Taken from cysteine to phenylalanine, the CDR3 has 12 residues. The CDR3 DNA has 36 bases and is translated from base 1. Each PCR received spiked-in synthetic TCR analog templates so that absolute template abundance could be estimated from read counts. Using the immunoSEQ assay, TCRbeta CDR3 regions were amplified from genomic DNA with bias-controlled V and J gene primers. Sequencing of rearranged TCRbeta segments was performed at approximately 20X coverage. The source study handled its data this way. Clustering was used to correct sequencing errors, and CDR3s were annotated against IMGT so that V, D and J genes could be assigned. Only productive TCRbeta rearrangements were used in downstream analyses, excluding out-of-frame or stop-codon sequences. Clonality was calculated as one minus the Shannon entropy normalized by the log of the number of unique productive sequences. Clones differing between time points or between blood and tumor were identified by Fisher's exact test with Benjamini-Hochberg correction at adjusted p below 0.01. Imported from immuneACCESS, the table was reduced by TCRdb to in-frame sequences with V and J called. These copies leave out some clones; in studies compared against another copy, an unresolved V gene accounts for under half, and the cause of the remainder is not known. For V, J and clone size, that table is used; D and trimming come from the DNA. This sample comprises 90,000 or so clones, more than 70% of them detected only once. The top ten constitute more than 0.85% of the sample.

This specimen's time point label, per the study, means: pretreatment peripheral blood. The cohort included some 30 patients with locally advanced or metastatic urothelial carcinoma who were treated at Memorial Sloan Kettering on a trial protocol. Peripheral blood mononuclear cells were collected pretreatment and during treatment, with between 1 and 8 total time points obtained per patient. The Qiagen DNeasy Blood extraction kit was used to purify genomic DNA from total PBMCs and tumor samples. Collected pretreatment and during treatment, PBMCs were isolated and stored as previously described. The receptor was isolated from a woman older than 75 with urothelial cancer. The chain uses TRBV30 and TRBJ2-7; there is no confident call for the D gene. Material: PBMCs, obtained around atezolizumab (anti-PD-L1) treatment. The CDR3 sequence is CAWTRDKAEQYF. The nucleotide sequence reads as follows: TGTGCCTGGACCCGAGACAAAGCCGAGCAGTACTTC.